The rows below give T cell receptor beta chains drawn from one sample of a study of blood T cell repertoires in COVID-19. The data were produced by immunoSEQ multiplex PCR, yet TCRdb's version contains in-frame clones alone and is incomplete. The sample records about 400,000 clones, approximately 89% being singletons. Sample: PBMCs or T cells enriched from blood (not recorded which). Receptors were obtained from a woman in her 30s who had recovered from COVID-19. Each CDR3 is given with its conserved first and last residue. Fields, in order: clone size, J gene, D gene, V gene, CDR3 DNA, CDR3 protein. The D gene is left open where the match is weak. The size entry is marked missing in some rows and otherwise reads once, few, many or a size class.

-	TRBJ1-1	TRBD1	TRBV19	TGTGCCAGTAGTATAGGCCGGACAGGGGACACTGAAGCTTTCTTT	CASSIGRTGDTEAFF
once	TRBJ1-1	TRBD1	TRBV19	TGTGCCAGTACGAGACAGGGGGCGCGGGCCACTGAAGCTTTCTTT	CASTRQGARATEAFF
-	TRBJ2-1	TRBD2	TRBV27	TGTGCCAGCAGTTTATTCTCCGGGACTAGCGGGAGTAGCGATGAGCAGTTCTTC	CASSLFSGTSGSSDEQFF
-	TRBJ1-5	TRBD1	TRBV30	TGTGCCTGGAGCACCGGGACAGGCCGTTACAATAGCAATCAGCCCCAGCATTTT	CAWSTGTGRYNSNQPQHF
few	TRBJ2-1	-	TRBV11-2	TGTGCCAGCAGCTTAGTCTCAGACAACAATGAGCAGTTCTTC	CASSLVSDNNEQFF
-	TRBJ2-3	-	TRBV10-1	TGCGCCAGCAGTGCGGAACAGGGAGGGGGTACGCAGTATTTT	CASSAEQGGGTQYF
-	TRBJ2-1	-	TRBV9	TGTGCCAGCGGAGACCTGATTCCTTTCGATGAGCAGTTCTTC	CASGDLIPFDEQFF
-	TRBJ2-7	TRBD2	TRBV27	TGTGCCAGCAGTTTAAACCTAGCGGGTCTCAACGAGCAGTACTTC	CASSLNLAGLNEQYF
once	TRBJ1-2	-	TRBV3-1/TRBV3-2	TGTGCCAGCAGCCGTGACAGAAACTTCTATGGCTACACCTTC	CASSRDRNFYGYTF
-	TRBJ1-2	TRBD1	TRBV7-9	TGTGCCAGCAGCTTCGGGCAGGGGGCGAGCGGCTACACCTTC	CASSFGQGASGYTF
-	TRBJ1-5	-	TRBV12-5	TGTGCTAGTGGTTTGGTACGCGGCTATAGCAATCAGCCCCAGCATTTT	CASGLVRGYSNQPQHF
once	TRBJ2-1	-	TRBV5-1	TGCGCCAGCAGCCGCCTCGAGAGGGCAGGCAATGAGCAGTTCTTC	CASSRLERAGNEQFF
-	TRBJ2-7	TRBD1	TRBV27	TGTGCCAGCAGTAAGGGACAGGGGAACGAGCAGTACTTC	CASSKGQGNEQYF
-	TRBJ1-1	TRBD1	TRBV9	TGTGCCAGCAGCGCGTGGGACAGGGTGGTGGGCGGGGAAGCTTTCTTT	CASSAWDRVVGGEAFF
-	TRBJ2-5	-	TRBV11-3	TGTGCCAGCAGCGACGGGAACGGGGGTGGGGAGACCCAGTACTTC	CASSDGNGGGETQYF
-	TRBJ2-3	-	TRBV6-2/TRBV6-3	TGTGCCAGCAGTTCCCCAACGCCGATCCCGACAGCAGATACGCAGTATTTT	CASSSPTPIPTADTQYF
-	TRBJ1-1	-	TRBV19	TGTGCCAGTAACGGACCGGGGTTTGAAGCTTTCTTT	CASNGPGFEAFF
-	TRBJ2-7	-	TRBV23-1	TGCGCCAGCGCAAAACGGGTTCATTTCTCCTACGAGCAGTACTTC	CASAKRVHFSYEQYF
-	TRBJ2-7	-	TRBV7-3	TGTGCCAGCAGCTCGGAAACCGGGAGCGAGCAGTACTTC	CASSSETGSEQYF
-	TRBJ1-2	TRBD1	TRBV29-1	TGCAGCGCCCGACAGGGTTGGGGCTACACCTTC	CSARQGWGYTF
-	TRBJ1-6	-	TRBV30	TGTGCCTGGTATCCGTCTAAACTCTCCTATAATTCACCCCTCCACTTT	CAWYPSKLSYNSPLHF
-	TRBJ2-7	TRBD2	TRBV10-3	TGTGCCATCAGTGCGGCGGGGGGCTACGAGCAGTACTTC	CAISAAGGYEQYF
-	TRBJ1-2	TRBD1	TRBV7-3	TGTGCCAGCAGCACGCGGACAGGGACCGGCTACACCTTC	CASSTRTGTGYTF
-	TRBJ2-7	-	TRBV28	TGTGCCAGCAGCGATCTTCTAGCGACCGAGCAGTACTTC	CASSDLLATEQYF
few	TRBJ2-3	-	TRBV14	TGTGCCAGCAGTCGAGACAGGTCGGCGGATACGCAGTATTTT	CASSRDRSADTQYF
-	TRBJ2-5	-	TRBV30	TGTGCCTGGAACCAGGCACTCCAAGAGACCCAGTACTTC	CAWNQALQETQYF
-	TRBJ2-5	-	TRBV10-1	TGCGCCAGCAGTGGGGCTAGCGCAGAGACCCAGTACTTC	CASSGASAETQYF
-	TRBJ2-5	-	TRBV10-2	TGCGCCAGCAAAGCTCAAGAGACCCAGTACTTC	CASKAQETQYF
-	TRBJ2-7	-	TRBV19	TGTGCCAGTAGTAAGAACCGGGACACCAACTACGAGCAGTACTTC	CASSKNRDTNYEQYF